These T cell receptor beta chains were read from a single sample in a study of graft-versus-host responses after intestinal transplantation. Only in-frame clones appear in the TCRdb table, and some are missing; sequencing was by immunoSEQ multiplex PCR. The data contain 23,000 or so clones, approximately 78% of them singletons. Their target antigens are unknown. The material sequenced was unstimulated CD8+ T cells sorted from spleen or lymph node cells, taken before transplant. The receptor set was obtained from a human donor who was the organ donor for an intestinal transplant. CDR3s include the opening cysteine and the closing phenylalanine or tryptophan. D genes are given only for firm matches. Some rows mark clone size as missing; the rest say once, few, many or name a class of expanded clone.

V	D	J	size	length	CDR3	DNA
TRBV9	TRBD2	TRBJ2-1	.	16	CASSPSGGGPYNEQFF	TGTGCCAGCAGCCCCTCGGGGGGGGGCCCCTACAATGAGCAGTTCTTC
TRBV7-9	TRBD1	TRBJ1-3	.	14	CASSLQGAGNTIYF	TGTGCCAGCAGCTTACAGGGGGCTGGAAACACCATATATTTT
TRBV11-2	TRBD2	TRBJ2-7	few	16	CASSSRTAGGTYEQYF	TGTGCCAGCAGCTCCCGTACAGCGGGGGGTACCTACGAGCAGTACTTC
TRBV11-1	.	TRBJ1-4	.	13	CASSLGSSRELFF	TGTGCCAGCAGCTTAGGGTCCAGTAGGGAACTGTTTTTT
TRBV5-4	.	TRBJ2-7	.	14	CASSSTPSSYEQYF	TGTGCCAGCAGCTCAACCCCGAGCTCCTACGAGCAGTACTTC
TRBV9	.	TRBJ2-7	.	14	CASSPLQGSYEQYF	TGTGCCAGCAGCCCACTTCAGGGTTCCTACGAGCAGTACTTC
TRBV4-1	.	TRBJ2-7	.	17	CASSPRAGTGVWDEQYF	TGCGCCAGCAGCCCCAGAGCGGGAACAGGGGTCTGGGACGAGCAGTACTTC
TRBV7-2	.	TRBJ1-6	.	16	CASSFREADDYSPLHF	TGTGCCAGCAGCTTTCGGGAGGCGGATGATTATTCACCCCTCCACTTT
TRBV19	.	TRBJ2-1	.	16	CASRPYGGEAYNEQFF	TGTGCCAGTAGACCTTATGGGGGAGAGGCCTACAATGAGCAGTTCTTC
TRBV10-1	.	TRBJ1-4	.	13	CASSDGNEEKLFF	TGCGCCAGCAGTGATGGGAATGAGGAAAAACTGTTTTTT
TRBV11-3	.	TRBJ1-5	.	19	CASSTPSPDTGREHQPQHF	TGTGCCAGCAGCACACCTAGTCCAGACACAGGCAGAGAGCATCAGCCCCAGCATTTT
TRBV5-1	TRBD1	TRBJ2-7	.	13	CASSLRTGYEQYF	TGCGCCAGCAGCTTGAGGACAGGATACGAGCAGTACTTC
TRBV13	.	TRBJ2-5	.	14	CASSLRSMEETQYF	TGTGCCAGCAGCTTAAGGTCCATGGAAGAGACCCAGTACTTC
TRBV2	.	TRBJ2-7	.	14	CASSAGILAYEQYF	TGTGCCAGCAGTGCGGGGATCCTAGCCTACGAGCAGTACTTC
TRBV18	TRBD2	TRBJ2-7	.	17	CASSPSSGRAYGYEQYF	TGTGCCAGCTCACCGTCCAGCGGGAGGGCGTATGGCTACGAGCAGTACTTC
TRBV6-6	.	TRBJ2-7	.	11	CASRAIYEQYF	TGTGCCAGCAGGGCGATCTACGAGCAGTACTTC
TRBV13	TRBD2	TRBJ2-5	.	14	CASSLTSGGETQYF	TGTGCCAGCAGCTTGACTAGCGGGGGGGAGACCCAGTACTTC
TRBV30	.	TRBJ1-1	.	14	CAWSVMGGSTEAFF	TGTGCCTGGAGTGTAATGGGTGGGAGCACTGAAGCTTTCTTT
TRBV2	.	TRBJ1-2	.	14	CALLRGPKHYGYTF	TGTGCCCTTCTGAGAGGGCCTAAACACTATGGCTACACCTTC
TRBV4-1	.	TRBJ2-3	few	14	CASSQEARADTQYF	TGCGCCAGCAGCCAAGAAGCGAGGGCAGATACGCAGTATTTT
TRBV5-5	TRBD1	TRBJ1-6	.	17	CASSSEWTGVLNSPLHF	TGTGCCAGCAGCTCCGAATGGACAGGGGTGCTTAATTCACCCCTCCACTTT
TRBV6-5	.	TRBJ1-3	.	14	CASSPGFAGNTIYF	TGTGCCAGCAGCCCAGGGTTTGCTGGAAACACCATATATTTT
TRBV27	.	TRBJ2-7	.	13	CASSLSISNEQYF	TGTGCCAGCAGTTTATCGATATCGAACGAGCAGTACTTC
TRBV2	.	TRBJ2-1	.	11	CASREFNEQFF	TGTGCCAGCAGGGAATTCAATGAGCAGTTCTTC
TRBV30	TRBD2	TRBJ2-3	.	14	CAWTSGSGTDTQYF	TGTGCCTGGACTAGCGGGAGTGGGACAGATACGCAGTATTTT
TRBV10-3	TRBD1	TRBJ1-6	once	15	CAISEGQVFNSPLHF	TGTGCCATCAGTGAGGGACAGGTTTTTAATTCACCCCTCCACTTT
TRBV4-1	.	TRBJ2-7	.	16	CASSQSIATLSYEQYF	TGCGCCAGCAGCCAAAGCATAGCGACCCTCTCCTACGAGCAGTACTTC
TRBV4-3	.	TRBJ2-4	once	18	CASSQDPPQRAYINIQYF	TGCGCCAGCAGCCAGGATCCTCCTCAGCGAGCATACATAAACATTCAGTACTTC
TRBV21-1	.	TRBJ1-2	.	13	CASSNPGNYGYTF	TGTGCCAGCAGCAACCCAGGGAACTATGGCTACACCTTC
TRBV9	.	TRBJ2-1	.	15	CASSVENAGYNEQFF	TGTGCCAGCAGCGTAGAGAATGCGGGATACAATGAGCAGTTCTTC
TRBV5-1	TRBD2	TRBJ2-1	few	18	CASSLRTSGGARVDEQFF	TGCGCCAGCAGCTTGCGGACTAGCGGGGGGGCCAGAGTGGATGAGCAGTTCTTC
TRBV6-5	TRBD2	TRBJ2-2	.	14	CASRPLAGGGELFF	TGTGCCAGCAGGCCTCTAGCGGGGGGCGGGGAGCTGTTTTTT
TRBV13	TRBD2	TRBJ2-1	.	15	CASSGTLAGHNEQFF	TGTGCCAGCAGCGGGACCCTAGCGGGGCACAATGAGCAGTTCTTC
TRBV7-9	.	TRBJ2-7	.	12	CASSNHYYEQYF	TGTGCCAGCAGTAACCACTACTACGAGCAGTACTTC
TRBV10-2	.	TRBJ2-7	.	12	CASRSGGYEQYF	TGCGCCAGCAGATCGGGTGGATACGAGCAGTACTTC
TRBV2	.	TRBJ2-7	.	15	CASSEGGWSTYEQYF	TGTGCCAGCAGTGAAGGGGGCTGGTCGACCTACGAGCAGTACTTC
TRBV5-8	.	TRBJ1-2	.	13	CASSLTGDYGYTF	TGTGCCAGCAGCTTGACCGGGGACTATGGCTACACCTTC
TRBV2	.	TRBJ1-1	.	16	CASSGGYSGMNTEAFF	TGTGCCAGCAGTGGAGGGTATTCTGGGATGAACACTGAAGCTTTCTTT
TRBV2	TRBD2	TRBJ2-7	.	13	CASKGTSGYEQYF	TGTGCCAGCAAAGGGACTAGCGGTTACGAGCAGTACTTC
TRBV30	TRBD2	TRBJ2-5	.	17	CAWETPRTSGRQETQYF	TGTGCCTGGGAAACCCCCCGGACTAGCGGGAGACAAGAGACCCAGTACTTC
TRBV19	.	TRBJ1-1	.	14	CASSIVEGHTEAFF	TGTGCCAGTAGTATAGTGGAGGGCCACACTGAAGCTTTCTTT
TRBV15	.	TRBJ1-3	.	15	CATSRETDSGNTIYF	TGTGCCACCAGCAGAGAGACAGACTCTGGAAACACCATATATTTT
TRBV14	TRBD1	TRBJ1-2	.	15	CASSGRTGANYGYTF	TGTGCCAGCAGCGGACGGACAGGAGCTAACTATGGCTACACCTTC
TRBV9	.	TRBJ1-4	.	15	CASSAYDRDNEKLFF	TGTGCCAGCAGCGCTTACGACAGAGATAATGAAAAACTGTTTTTT
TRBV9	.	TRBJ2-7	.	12	CASSRGSSEQYF	TGTGCCAGCAGCCGGGGCTCCTCGGAGCAGTACTTC